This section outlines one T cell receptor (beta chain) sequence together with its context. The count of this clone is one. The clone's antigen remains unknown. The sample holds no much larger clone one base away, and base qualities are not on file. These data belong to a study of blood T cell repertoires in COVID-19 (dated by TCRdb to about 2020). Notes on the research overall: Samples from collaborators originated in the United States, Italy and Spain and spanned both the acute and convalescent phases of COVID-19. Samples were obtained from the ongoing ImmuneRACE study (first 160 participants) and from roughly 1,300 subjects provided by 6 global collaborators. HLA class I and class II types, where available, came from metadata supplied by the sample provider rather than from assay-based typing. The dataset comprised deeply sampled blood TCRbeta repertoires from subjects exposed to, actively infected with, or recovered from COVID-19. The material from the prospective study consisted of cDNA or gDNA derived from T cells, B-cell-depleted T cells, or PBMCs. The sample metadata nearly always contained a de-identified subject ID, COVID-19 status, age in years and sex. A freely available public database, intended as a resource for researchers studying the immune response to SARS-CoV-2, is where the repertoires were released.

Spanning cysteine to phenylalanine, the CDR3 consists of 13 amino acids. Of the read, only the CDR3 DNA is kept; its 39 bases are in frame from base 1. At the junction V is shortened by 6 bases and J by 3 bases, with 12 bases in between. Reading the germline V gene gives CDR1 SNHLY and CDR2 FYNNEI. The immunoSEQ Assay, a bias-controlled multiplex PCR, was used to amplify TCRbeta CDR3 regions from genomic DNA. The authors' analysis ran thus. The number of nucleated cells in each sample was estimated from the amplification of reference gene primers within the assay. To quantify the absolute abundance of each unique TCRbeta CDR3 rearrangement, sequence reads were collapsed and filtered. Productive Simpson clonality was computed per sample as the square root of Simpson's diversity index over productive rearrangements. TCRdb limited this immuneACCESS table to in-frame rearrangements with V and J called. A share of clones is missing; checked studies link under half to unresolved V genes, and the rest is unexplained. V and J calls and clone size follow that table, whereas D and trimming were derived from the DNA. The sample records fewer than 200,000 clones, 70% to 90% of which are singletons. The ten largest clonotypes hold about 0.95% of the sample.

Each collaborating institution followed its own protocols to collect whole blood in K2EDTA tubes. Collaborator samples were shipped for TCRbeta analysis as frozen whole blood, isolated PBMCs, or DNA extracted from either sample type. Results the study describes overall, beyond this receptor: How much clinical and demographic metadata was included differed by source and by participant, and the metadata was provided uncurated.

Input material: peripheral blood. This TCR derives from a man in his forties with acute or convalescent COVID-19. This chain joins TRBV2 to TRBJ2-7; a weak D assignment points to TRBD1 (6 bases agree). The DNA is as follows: TGTGCCAGCAGACAGGGATCCCTCTACGAGCAGTACTTC. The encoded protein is CASRQGSLYEQYF.